This T cell receptor beta chain emerged from a study of cytomegalovirus exposure and HLA in healthy donors. Background on the study: Unique TCRs from HLA-typed donors, approximately 80 million of them, were held in an early data release.

Points from the study as a whole: Sequencing artifact likely explains a cluster of highly shared sequence variants.

The CDR3 contains 12 residues. Trimming took off 3 bases at V and 3 bases at J, with 7 bases between the two ends. Per the germline V gene, CDR1 is SGDLS and CDR2 is YYNGEE. This clone is a singleton in its sample. Its antigen is unidentified. PCR was performed using 60 Vbeta and 13 Jbeta primers. Measured with immunoSEQ multiplex PCR; TCRdb has only the in-frame clones, and not every one. Among about 190,000 clones, 65% to 85% were seen once, and the ten largest hold roughly 6%. Sequences were obtained from PBMCs. The receptor's source is a woman between 25 and 40 years old in good health and CMV-seropositive. This sequence joins TRBV9 and TRBJ2-7; no definite D call. Here the CDR3 DNA reads TGTGCCAGCAGCGGTGGAGTCTACGAGCAGTACTTC. It translates to CASSGGVYEQYF.